Here is one T cell receptor (beta chain) with its context. Its antigen remains unidentified. No base quality information exists; no much larger clone differs at one position. In the germline V gene, CDR1 corresponds to SGHRS and CDR2 to YFSETQ. V was cut back by 2 bases and J by 2 bases, leaving a gap of 7 bases between them. Including cysteine and phenylalanine, the CDR3 has 13 amino acids. The kept DNA is CDR3 alone, 39 bases in frame from the first base. The entry originates in a study of yellow fever vaccine responses in identical twins (dated by TCRdb to 2016 to 2019). For context, the study as a whole: In the study, vaccine-responding T cell clones were precisely tracked in identical twins. The investigation overall reported the following: According to the authors, the vaccine-induced T cell response in identical twins seemed to be partly convergent and partly specific to each individual.

Libraries came from RT-PCR. Sequencing instrument: Illumina HiSeq 2500. Clones were called with MiXCR by TCRdb after fastp trimmed the public reads at Q25, and only in-frame beta chains were retained. Each entry merges the rows of one CDR3 protein and shows their most common DNA and genes. The sample profile shows around 13,000 distinct CDR3 sequences; roughly 83% of them were found once. The ten largest clones add up to 0.65% to 0.7% of the sample. Here the sequenced sample was T cells from blood (PBMCs), unsorted or a sorted subset (not recorded which), taken before or after yellow fever vaccination (not recorded which). The rearrangement combines TRBV5-1 with TRBJ1-2; no D gene call is confident. The sequence was obtained from a woman aged 18-29 years who received the yellow fever vaccine. Donor details come from another sample of the same person, matched by shared clones. The CDR3 has the sequence CASSFTVNYGYTF. The DNA is TGCGCCAGCAGCTTTACAGTCAACTATGGCTACACCTTC.